The 16 T cell receptor beta chains given below trace back to one sample, sequenced in a study of blood T cell repertoires in COVID-19. TCRdb's table, derived via immunoSEQ multiplex PCR, lists solely in-frame clones and lacks some. The profile shows about 160,000 clones, 80% to 90% of them singletons. Sequencing used peripheral blood. These TCRs come from a man aged 65 to 85 with acute or convalescent COVID-19.

The chain carries TRBV2 and TRBJ1-2; the D is unclear. Germline CDR1 is SNHLY and CDR2 is FYNNEI. V lost 6 bases and J 2 bases, leaving 16 bases between the germline ends. The CDR3 runs 15 residues. CDR3 residues: CASSPGQRRNYGYTF. The CDR3 DNA follows: TGTGCCAGCAGCCCCGGCCAAAGGAGAAACTATGGCTACACCTTC.

This chain links TRBV7-8 with TRBJ1-1; D call uncertain. The germline V gene encodes CDR1 SGHVS and CDR2 FQNEAQ. The CDR3 length is 14 residues. Trimming removed 2 bases at V and 4 bases at J, with 11 bases between. Written as DNA, the CDR3 is TGTGCCAGCAGCTTATTGAGCTCGGGCACTGAAGCTTTCTTT. Amino acids: CASSLLSSGTEAFF.

The chain has TRBV14 and TRBJ1-2; 9 positions agree with TRBD1. Germline V lookup: CDR1 SGHDN, CDR2 FVKESK. The V and J ends lost 4 bases and 9 bases, in that order; junction bases with no gene match: 18. This CDR3 has 17 residues. This CDR3 is CASSREPPGQGKGSYTF. DNA of the CDR3: TGTGCCAGCAGCCGAGAGCCCCCGGGACAGGGAAAAGGTAGCTACACCTTC.

The rearrangement links TRBV6-5 to TRBJ2-7; 7 bases are a match to TRBD2. Germline-derived CDR1 and CDR2 are MNHEY and SVGAGI. The length of the CDR3 is 15 residues. The V gene end was trimmed by 2 bases and the J gene end by 2 bases; junction bases not matched to a gene: 6. The CDR3 loop is CASSYTAGLAYEQYF. Written as DNA, the CDR3 is TGTGCCAGCAGTTACACCGCCGGACTAGCCTACGAGCAGTACTTC.

This clone has just one count. V is TRBV25-1 and J is TRBJ2-1, with 7 bases lining up with TRBD1. With 2 bases clipped from V and 14 bases from J, the junction kept 6 bases outside the gene matches. The CDR3 contains 12 residues. The germline V gene has CDR1 MGHDK and CDR2 SYGVNS. Here the CDR3 DNA reads TGTGCCAGCAGTGAACCGAGGGGGCCCGAGTTCTTC. Translated, it gives CASSEPRGPEFF.

This clone appeared a single time. The chain employs TRBV11-3 and TRBJ2-7, with D possibly matching TRBD1 (5 bases). Per the germline V gene, CDR1 is SGHNT and CDR2 is YENEEA. V gave up 3 bases and J gave up 5 bases, with 11 bases separating them. CDR3 length: 13 residues. The CDR3 region is CASSFQGWDEQYF. The CDR3 DNA reads as TGTGCCAGCAGCTTTCAGGGTTGGGACGAGCAGTACTTC.

This rearrangement joins TRBV30 to TRBJ1-2; the D is unclear. Per the germline V gene, CDR1 is GTSNPN and CDR2 is SVGIG (reference sequence). The CDR3 is 11 amino acids. Trimming removed 2 bases at V and 7 bases at J, with 8 bases between. CDR3 loop: CAWSREGGYTF. CDR3 nucleotide sequence: TGTGCCTGGAGTAGGGAGGGTGGCTACACCTTC. Filled out from reference TRBV30 and TRBJ1-2, the complete variable domain reads SQTIHQWPATLVQPVGSPLSLECTVEGTSNPNLYWYRQAAGRGLQLLFYSVGIGQISSEVPQNLSASRPQDRQFILSSKKLLLSDSGFYLCAWSREGGYTFGSGTRLTVV.

V gene TRBV19 combines with J gene TRBJ1-5; D is perhaps TRBD1 (6 bases). V shed 0 bases and J shed 6 bases, with 15 bases lying between them. CDR1 and CDR2 from the germline V gene are LNHDA and SQIVND (reference sequence). CDR3 length equals 16 residues. DNA of the CDR3: TGTGCCAGTAGTATAGAAGGGACAAATCCCGCTCAGCCCCAGCATTTT. Protein sequence: CASSIEGTNPAQPQHF.

The V and J genes are TRBV25-1 and TRBJ2-7; TRBD1 might be the D (5 bases). Per the germline V gene, CDR1 is MGHDK and CDR2 is SYGVNS. The CDR3 is 15 residues long. V was pared by 5 bases and J by 2 bases, with 16 bases between. CDR3 sequence (DNA): TGTGCCAGCAGTCCCACGGACACCCTAACCTACGAGCAGTACTTC. It yields the protein CASSPTDTLTYEQYF.

This clone has only one observation. The CDR3: CAWSGMSTEAFF. The CDR3 nucleotides are TGTGCCTGGAGTGGAATGAGTACTGAAGCTTTCTTT. This chain links TRBV30 with TRBJ1-1, with D hard to call. CDR1 GTSNPN and CDR2 SVGIG come from the germline V gene (reference sequence). This CDR3 region has 12 residues. The germline V and J ends were trimmed by 1 base and 5 bases, with 8 bases remaining between them.

The chain uses TRBV19 and TRBJ2-7; weak D call: TRBD1 (6 bases). Germline V CDR1 and CDR2: LNHDA, SQIVND (reference sequence). The CDR3 contains 14 residues. The V and J ends lost 5 bases and 1 base respectively, with 12 bases between them. The CDR3 sequence is CASSARTESYEQYF. In DNA form, the CDR3 reads TGTGCCAGTAGTGCCCGGACAGAGTCCTACGAGCAGTACTTC. Full variable domain (missing parts from reference TRBV19 and TRBJ2-7): DGGITQSPKYLFRKEGQNVTLSCEQNLNHDAMYWYRQDPGQGLRLIYYSQIVNDFQKGDIAEGYSVSREKKESFPLTVTSAQKNPTAFYLCASSARTESYEQYFGPGTRLTVT.

CDR3 protein: CASSQGAGYTF. The CDR3 DNA reads as TGTGCCAGCAGTCAAGGGGCTGGCTACACCTTC. The chain links TRBV28 to TRBJ1-2; D perhaps matches TRBD1 (5 bases). This CDR3 spans 11 amino acids. The ends were cut back, 5 bases at V and 7 bases at J, with 8 bases in the middle. Germline V CDR1 and CDR2: MDHEN, SYDVKM.

The chain uses TRBV5-8 and TRBJ2-3; 7 nucleotides line up with TRBD1. CDR3 length: 16 residues. The germline V gene encodes CDR1 SGHTS and CDR2 YDEGEE. Trimming cost V 0 bases and J 1 base; bases outside gene matches: 5. The CDR3, as DNA: TGTGCCAGCAGCTTGGTAACAGGGGATGGCACAGATACGCAGTATTTT. It yields the protein CASSLVTGDGTDTQYF.

The rearrangement joins TRBV19 to TRBJ2-3; 8 bases line up with TRBD1. Germline-derived CDR1 and CDR2 are LNHDA and SQIVND (reference sequence). The CDR3 sequence is 14 residues long. V lost 3 bases to trimming and J lost 2 bases; unmatched junction nucleotides: 1. CDR3 DNA: TGTGCCAGTAGTATCCAGGGGGCCACAGATACGCAGTATTTT. Protein sequence: CASSIQGATDTQYF.

V gene TRBV7-2 combines with J gene TRBJ2-5, with D possibly matching TRBD2 (5 bases). V lost 1 base to trimming and J lost 1 base, with 7 bases between them. Germline values: CDR1 SGHTA, CDR2 FQGNSA. The CDR3 sequence is 14 residues long. In DNA form, the CDR3 reads TGTGCCAGCAGCTTAGGTAGCGTCCAAGAGACCCAGTACTTC. As protein: CASSLGSVQETQYF.

CDR3 residues: CASSRGLLGTDTQYF. The CDR3 region has the DNA TGTGCCAGTAGTAGAGGGCTTTTGGGCACAGATACGCAGTATTTT. The chain uses TRBV19 and TRBJ2-3, with D perhaps TRBD2 (5 bases). CDR1 and CDR2 from the germline V gene are LNHDA and SQIVND (reference sequence). The CDR3 extends over 15 amino acids. Trimming cost V 4 bases and J 1 base, with 12 bases left between them.